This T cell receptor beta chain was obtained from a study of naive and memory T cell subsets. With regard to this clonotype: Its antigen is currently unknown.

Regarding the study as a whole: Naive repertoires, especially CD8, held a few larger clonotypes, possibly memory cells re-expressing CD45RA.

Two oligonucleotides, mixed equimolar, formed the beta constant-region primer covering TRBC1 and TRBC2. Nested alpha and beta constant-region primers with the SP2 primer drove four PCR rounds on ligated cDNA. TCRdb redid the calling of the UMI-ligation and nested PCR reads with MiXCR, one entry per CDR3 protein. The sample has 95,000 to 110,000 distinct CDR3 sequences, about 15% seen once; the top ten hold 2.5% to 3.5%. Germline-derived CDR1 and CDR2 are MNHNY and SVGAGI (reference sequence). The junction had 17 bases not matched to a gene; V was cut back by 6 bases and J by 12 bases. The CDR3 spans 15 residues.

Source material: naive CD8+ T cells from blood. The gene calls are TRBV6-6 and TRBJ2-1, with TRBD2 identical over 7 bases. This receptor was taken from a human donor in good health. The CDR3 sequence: CASSHFLEGGLGQFF. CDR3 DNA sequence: TGTGCCAGCAGCCACTTTTTAGAGGGAGGGTTGGGGCAGTTCTTC.